This T cell receptor beta chain was observed in a study of blood T cell repertoires in COVID-19. About the research overall: Samples came from the United States, Italy and Spain, spanning acute and convalescent COVID-19.

Authors' data handling: Counts of nucleated cells, estimated from reference gene primer amplification, were obtained. Clones were sequenced by immunoSEQ multiplex PCR, and TCRdb holds only the in-frame ones, with some missing. The DNA gave D and trimming, while V, J and clone size come from that table. In the table there are roughly 66,000 clones, more than 65% of which are singletons. V was clipped by 0 bases and J by 13 bases; unmatched bases: 5. The germline CDR1 and CDR2 sequences are LGHNA and YNFKEQ. The CDR3 is 14 residues long. The sample was peripheral blood. This clonotype was obtained from a woman aged 55-69 years with acute or convalescent COVID-19. V and J are TRBV4-2 and TRBJ2-4, with 11 bases fitting TRBD1. The CDR3 coding sequence is TGTGCCAGCAGCCAAGATGGGGGACAGGGGGGGCAGTACTTC. As protein: CASSQDGGQGGQYF.